The 30 T cell receptor beta chains below all came from one sample that was sequenced in a study of blood T cell repertoires in COVID-19. TCRdb's table, derived via immunoSEQ multiplex PCR, lists solely in-frame clones and lacks some. Of about 78,000 clones listed, around nine tenths are singletons. Sequencing used peripheral blood. The receptors were sampled from a man over 45 with active or convalescent COVID-19.

J is TRBJ1-2 and V is TRBV9; a weak D match, TRBD1 (6 bases). CDR1 SGDLS and CDR2 YYNGEE come from the germline V gene. The CDR3 is 15 residues long. V gave up 4 bases and J gave up 2 bases, with 15 bases separating them. The CDR3: CASSPGHGPNYGYTF. CDR3 bases: TGTGCCAGCAGCCCGGGACATGGGCCGAACTATGGCTACACCTTC.

CDR3 amino acids: CASSTGDRIQETQYF. CDR3 DNA: TGTGCCAGTAGTACCGGGGACAGAATCCAAGAGACCCAGTACTTC. The chain combines TRBV19 with TRBJ2-5; TRBD1 aligns across 7 bases. The trim removed 4 bases at V and 1 base at J, leaving 6 bases unmatched. In germline, CDR1 is LNHDA, CDR2 SQIVND (reference sequence). The CDR3 contains 15 residues.

V gene TRBV9 combines with J gene TRBJ1-4; the D gene is possibly TRBD1 (5 bases). V lost 0 bases, J lost 2 bases, and 17 bases lay in between. Germline CDR1 and CDR2: SGDLS and YYNGEE. The CDR3 totals 18 residues. In nucleotides, the CDR3 is TGTGCCAGCAGCGTAGGTGGGCAGGGATTCCTTACTAATGAAAAACTGTTTTTT. This translates into CASSVGGQGFLTNEKLFF.

The rearrangement links TRBV24-1 to TRBJ2-1; 11 nucleotides agree with TRBD1. Germline V lookup: CDR1 KGHDR, CDR2 SFDVKD. The CDR3 spans 16 residues. J gave up 8 bases and V 0 bases, and 5 bases lay outside the gene matches. The CDR3: CATSDLRGQGVDEQFF. CDR3 in DNA: TGTGCCACCAGTGATTTGCGGGGACAGGGGGTCGATGAGCAGTTCTTC.

The rearrangement joins TRBV7-9 to TRBJ2-5, with a weak D call TRBD1 (5 bases). This CDR3 spans 13 amino acids. From germline, CDR1 is SEHNR and CDR2 FQNEAQ (reference sequence). Deletions cut 1 base from V and 5 bases from J, with 8 bases between. CDR3 residues: CASSLEQEETQYF. The CDR3 DNA follows: TGTGCCAGCAGCTTAGAACAGGAGGAGACCCAGTACTTC.

This clone was found once. The rearrangement joins TRBV3-1 (or the pseudogene TRBV3-2) to TRBJ1-1; TRBD1 is a possible D gene (5 bases). The CDR3 totals 13 residues. CDR1 and CDR2 (germline): LGHDT, YNNKEL (reference sequence). Deletions cut 2 bases from V and 4 bases from J, with 8 bases between. CDR3: CASSQMGGTEAFF. The CDR3 region has the DNA TGTGCCAGCAGCCAAATGGGGGGCACTGAAGCTTTCTTT.

The rearrangement joins TRBV19 to TRBJ2-5; tentative D call: TRBD1 (7 bases). Per the germline V gene, CDR1 is LNHDA and CDR2 is SQIVND (reference sequence). V was cut by 6 bases and J by 5 bases, with 28 bases left in between. The CDR3 extends over 18 amino acids. CDR3 in DNA: TGTGCCAGTAGCTCAGGGTTCTGGGGGGCAGGGGGTCGGGAGACCCAGTACTTC. Translated: CASSSGFWGAGGRETQYF.

J is TRBJ2-3 and V is TRBV28; D possibly corresponds to TRBD2 (5 bases). Germline CDR1 is MDHEN and CDR2 is SYDVKM. Trimming took 6 bases from V and 4 from J, leaving 11 bases between them. This CDR3 has 13 residues. The CDR3 spells CASRAGMADTQYF. The CDR3 DNA reads as TGTGCCAGCAGGGCGGGCATGGCAGATACGCAGTATTTT.

V gene TRBV10-3 combines with J gene TRBJ2-5, with 10 positions matching TRBD1. The V and J ends lost 8 bases and 4 bases, in that order; junction bases with no gene match: 7. Germline assignment: CDR1 ENHRY and CDR2 SYGVKD. The CDR3 consists of 14 residues. As DNA, the CDR3 is TGTGCCATCGGGACAGGGGTGGCCGCAGAGACCCAGTACTTC. This codes for CAIGTGVAAETQYF.

In this sample, this clone turned up once. The chain carries TRBV6-5 and TRBJ2-7; 13 nucleotides align to TRBD2. The junction had 5 bases not matched to a gene; V was cut back by 6 bases and J by 6 bases. The CDR3 length is 14 residues. Germline V lookup: CDR1 MNHEY, CDR2 SVGAGI. CDR3 sequence (DNA): TGTGCCAGCAGCTGGACTAGCGGGGGAACCGAGCAGTACTTC. Translation gives CASSWTSGGTEQYF.

This clone was counted once. This chain's CDR3 is CASSGTGGFQPQHF. The CDR3 nucleotides read TGTGCCAGTAGTGGGACAGGTGGGTTTCAGCCCCAGCATTTT. This sequence joins TRBV19 and TRBJ1-5; 8 bases are shared with TRBD1. Germline CDR1 is LNHDA and CDR2 is SQIVND (reference sequence). The length of the CDR3 is 14 residues. Losses at the gene ends were 5 bases for V and 6 bases for J; bases not matched to a gene: 6.

A single count supports this clone. The chain is built from TRBV19 and TRBJ1-5; D is perhaps TRBD1 (5 bases). Germline-derived CDR1 and CDR2 are LNHDA and SQIVND (reference sequence). The germline V and J ends were trimmed by 3 bases and 0 bases, with 9 bases remaining between them. This CDR3 has 15 residues. The CDR3 nucleotides read TGTGCCAGTAGTATCGACAGTTATAGCAATCAGCCCCAGCATTTT. Translating gives CASSIDSYSNQPQHF.

This chain uses TRBV5-1 with TRBJ2-1, with D hard to call. Trimming took off 0 bases at V and 5 bases at J, with 9 bases between the two ends. This CDR3 contains 14 residues. CDR1 and CDR2 (germline): SGHRS, YFSETQ. The CDR3 coding sequence is TGCGCCAGCAGCTTGGGTAGCTCAAACAATGAGCAGTTCTTC. This translates into CASSLGSSNNEQFF.

The chain carries TRBV18 and TRBJ2-5; TRBD1 matches 7 bases. Trimming at V came to 4 bases and at J to 5 bases, leaving 4 bases not matched to a gene. Germline V gene lookup returns CDR1 KGHSH and CDR2 LQKENI. The CDR3 extends over 13 amino acids. DNA for the CDR3: TGTGCCAGCTCACAGGGGGCAGAGGAGACCCAGTACTTC. Translation: CASSQGAEETQYF.

The rearrangement uses TRBV27 and TRBJ1-3; the match to TRBD1 covers 9 bases. The germline gives CDR1 MNHEY, CDR2 SMNVEV (reference sequence). V shed 6 bases, J shed 3 bases, and the junction held 3 bases outside the gene matches. The CDR3 has 14 amino acids. The CDR3 sequence: CASSTGGGGNTIYF. The DNA of the CDR3 is TGTGCCAGCAGCACAGGGGGCGGTGGAAACACCATATATTTT.

V and J are TRBV4-2 and TRBJ2-2; D is possibly TRBD2 (5 bases). Germline values: CDR1 LGHNA, CDR2 YNFKEQ. This CDR3 contains 13 residues. V lost 1 base and J 8 bases, leaving 8 bases between the germline ends. CDR3 sequence reads: CASSQGSGGELFF. Written as DNA, the CDR3 is TGTGCCAGCAGCCAAGGATCGGGGGGGGAGCTGTTTTTT.

This chain links TRBV19 with TRBJ2-1; 8 bases agree with TRBD1. This CDR3 has 13 amino acids. The V segment lost 10 bases and the J segment 8 bases; nucleotides outside the gene matches: 10. The germline gives CDR1 LNHDA, CDR2 SQIVND (reference sequence). CDR3 sequence reads: CATKAGGFYEQFF. CDR3 in DNA: TGTGCCACCAAGGCAGGGGGCTTCTATGAGCAGTTCTTC.

This clone was detected only a few times. The chain couples TRBV14 to TRBJ2-7; 8 bases align to TRBD1. This CDR3 has 15 amino acids. Germline loops: CDR1 SGHDN, CDR2 FVKESK. Trimming took 4 bases from V and 4 from J; bases not matched to a gene: 9. DNA of the CDR3: TGTGCCAGCAGCCCCCGGGGCAGGGGGCTATACGAGCAGTACTTC. Its protein is CASSPRGRGLYEQYF.

V gene TRBV28 combines with J gene TRBJ2-1; TRBD1 matches 8 bases. With 5 bases clipped from V and 5 bases from J, the junction kept 8 bases outside the gene matches. CDR1 and CDR2 (germline): MDHEN, SYDVKM. CDR3 length: 15 amino acids. The CDR3 DNA sequence: TGTGCCAGCAGTGACTTGGGACAGGCCCACAATGAGCAGTTCTTC. Its protein is CASSDLGQAHNEQFF.

V and J are TRBV5-5 and TRBJ2-7; TRBD2 is a possible D gene (6 bases). V lost 4 bases and J 3 bases, leaving 11 bases between the germline ends. The CDR3 sequence is 13 residues long. Germline lookup yields CDR1 SGHKS and CDR2 YYEKEE (reference sequence). CDR3 sequence reads: CASSTGLHYEQYF. CDR3 bases: TGTGCCAGCAGCACGGGACTCCACTACGAGCAGTACTTC.

This clone was picked up one time. V and J are TRBV7-9 and TRBJ2-1; 11 bases line up with TRBD2. Germline CDR1 is SEHNR and CDR2 is FQNEAQ (reference sequence). With V trimmed by 3 bases and J by 6 bases, 4 bases remained unmatched. CDR3 length equals 15 residues. The CDR3 DNA reads TGTGCCAGCAGCTTTCTAGCGGGGGGAGGCAATGAGCAGTTCTTC. Amino acid sequence: CASSFLAGGGNEQFF.

This chain links TRBV9 with TRBJ2-5; 10 bases line up with TRBD1. Germline V gene data show CDR1 as SGDLS and CDR2 as YYNGEE. CDR3 size: 14 residues. J gave up 5 bases and V 4 bases, and 5 bases lay outside the gene matches. In nucleotides, the CDR3 is TGTGCCAGCAGCCTGGGACAGGGGCGGGAGACCCAGTACTTC. Its translation: CASSLGQGRETQYF.

This chain's CDR3 is CASSLYFLDRVPEKLFF. DNA of the CDR3: TGTGCCAGCAGTCTATACTTCTTGGACAGGGTGCCTGAAAAACTGTTTTTT. The genes are TRBV2 and TRBJ1-4, with 8 bases fitting TRBD1. CDR1 and CDR2 (germline): SNHLY, FYNNEI. After removal of 5 bases from V and 7 bases from J, the junction contained 15 bases not matched to a gene. The CDR3 runs 17 residues.

The gene calls are TRBV27 and TRBJ1-6, with TRBD1 identical over 8 bases. Looked up from germline, CDR1 is MNHEY and CDR2 is SMNVEV (reference sequence). This CDR3 contains 16 residues. Trimming took 4 bases from V and 6 from J; bases not matched to a gene: 8. CDR3 residues: CASSSDRGLGNSPLHF. DNA for the CDR3: TGTGCCAGCAGTTCCGACAGGGGATTGGGTAATTCACCCCTCCACTTT.

The chain combines TRBV3-1 (or the pseudogene TRBV3-2) with TRBJ1-1; the match to TRBD1 covers 7 bases. After removal of 4 bases from V and 1 base from J, the junction contained 6 bases not matched to a gene. Germline CDR1 and CDR2: LGHDT and YNNKEL (reference sequence). This CDR3 is 15 amino acids long. The CDR3 coding sequence is TGTGCCAGCAGCCCCGACAGGGAAGGGAACACTGAAGCTTTCTTT. It specifies CASSPDREGNTEAFF.

CDR3 sequence: CASSLGSTYNSPLHF. DNA of the CDR3: TGTGCCAGCAGTTTAGGTAGTACCTATAATTCACCCCTCCACTTT. The gene calls are TRBV28 and TRBJ1-6; D gene uncertain. Germline V CDR1 and CDR2: MDHEN, SYDVKM. The CDR3 spans 15 residues. V was shortened by 2 bases and J by 2 bases, with 7 bases between the two germline ends.

This sequence joins TRBV5-1 and TRBJ1-5; D perhaps matches TRBD1 (6 bases). The germline V gene encodes CDR1 SGHRS and CDR2 YFSETQ. V was clipped by 4 bases and J by 3 bases, with 11 bases between them. The CDR3 contains 14 residues. The CDR3 DNA follows: TGCGCCAGCAGCCCAGGGGAGTTCAATCAGCCCCAGCATTTT. This translates into CASSPGEFNQPQHF.

Concerning this clone itself: Other nucleotide sequences in the sample specify the same CDR3. J is TRBJ1-6 and V is TRBV19; TRBD1 matches at 11 bases. CDR3 size: 14 residues. CDR1 is LNHDA and CDR2 is SQIVND in the germline V gene (reference sequence). V shed 6 bases and J 6 bases; nucleotides not matched to a gene: 1. The DNA of the CDR3 is TGTGCCAGTAGGGGGACAGGGGGTAATTCACCCCTCCACTTT. It codes for CASRGTGGNSPLHF.

In its sample, this clone was seen once. The V call is TRBV6-5, the J call TRBJ2-7; D is unclear. Germline-derived CDR1 and CDR2 are MNHEY and SVGAGI. The V gene lost 6 bases and the J gene lost 3 bases, with 6 bases spanning the gap. The CDR3 covers 11 residues. The CDR3 DNA sequence: TGTGCCAGCAGCAGATACTACGAGCAGTACGTC. It translates to CASSRYYEQYV.

V and J are TRBV24-1 and TRBJ2-1, with 9 bases identical to TRBD1. V was clipped by 0 bases and J by 5 bases; unmatched bases: 7. This CDR3 is 17 amino acids long. CDR1 and CDR2 (germline): KGHDR, SFDVKD. This chain's CDR3 is CATSDLMAGQGHNEQFF. CDR3 coding DNA: TGTGCCACCAGTGATTTGATGGCGGGACAGGGCCACAATGAGCAGTTCTTC.